Each of the 29 T cell receptor beta chains below was sequenced from the same sample in a study of cytomegalovirus exposure and HLA in healthy donors. Primers for the PCR totalled 60 Vbeta and 13 Jbeta. Clones were sequenced by immunoSEQ multiplex PCR, and TCRdb holds only the in-frame ones, with some missing. The listing contains some 140,000 clones. Sample: PBMCs. The receptors derive from a woman aged 55 to 70 in good health and CMV-seronegative.

The gene calls are TRBV2 and TRBJ2-5; a possible D gene is TRBD2 (7 bases). Germline V gene sequence: CDR1 SNHLY, CDR2 FYNNEI. Trimming removed 6 bases at V and 5 bases at J, with 22 bases between. The CDR3 runs 16 residues. CDR3 sequence (DNA): TGTGCCAGCAGCCGACTAGTGGGGGGGCGAGTGGAGACCCAGTACTTC. It translates to CASSRLVGGRVETQYF.

The CDR3 DNA is TGTGCCAGCACGGGACTAGCTGGAGCCTACGAGCAGTACTTC. This gives the protein CASTGLAGAYEQYF. The chain is built from TRBV5-6 and TRBJ2-5; 9 bases are a match to TRBD2. The J call is in doubt because the DNA end fits TRBJ2-7 better. Germline CDR1 reads SGHDT; CDR2 reads YYEEEE. This CDR3 has 14 residues.

The chain combines TRBV28 with TRBJ2-7; 7 bases are shared with TRBD2. CDR3 length: 16 amino acids. CDR1 and CDR2 (germline): MDHEN, SYDVKM. Written as DNA, the CDR3 is TGTATTTCTGGGGACCAAGGCGGACTAGAGCGAACCGAGCAGTACTTC. Translated, it gives CISGDQGGLERTEQYF.

V and J are TRBV2 and TRBJ1-5; perhaps TRBD1 as D (5 bases). There are 13 residues in the CDR3. Germline loops: CDR1 SNHLY, CDR2 FYNNEI. V was cut by 6 bases and J by 3 bases, with 9 bases left in between. In DNA, the CDR3 is TGTGCCAGCAGGGGACTCTACAATCAGCCCCAGCATTTT. This codes for CASRGLYNQPQHF.

The chain recombines TRBV9 with TRBJ1-4; 8 positions match TRBD1. The junction had 13 bases not matched to a gene; V was cut back by 3 bases and J by 0 bases. CDR3 length: 19 residues. The germline CDR1 and CDR2 sequences are SGDLS and YYNGEE. The CDR3 loop is CASSAAGGAEKATNEKLFF. Written as DNA, the CDR3 is TGTGCCAGCAGCGCAGCAGGGGGCGCGGAAAAGGCAACTAATGAAAAACTGTTTTTT.

The chain joins TRBV7-3 to TRBJ2-1; 14 bases line up with TRBD2. The trim removed 2 bases at V and 10 bases at J, leaving 4 bases unmatched. The V gene's germline CDR1 is SGHTA and CDR2 FQGTGA. This CDR3 region has 15 residues. The CDR3 loop is CASSLGLAGGREQFF. Here the CDR3 DNA reads TGTGCCAGCAGCTTAGGACTAGCGGGGGGTCGAGAGCAGTTCTTC.

The chain uses TRBV19 and TRBJ1-5; weak D call: TRBD1 (5 bases). There are 12 residues in the CDR3. The V gene's germline CDR1 is LNHDA and CDR2 SQIVND (reference sequence). This CDR3 is CATVYSNQPQHF. In nucleotides, the CDR3 is TGTGCGACAGTATATAGCAATCAGCCCCAGCATTTT.

V and J are TRBV9 and TRBJ2-1, with TRBD2 identical over 8 bases. This CDR3 spans 17 amino acids. J lost 0 bases, V lost 0 bases, and 5 bases had no gene match. CDR1 SGDLS and CDR2 YYNGEE come from the germline V gene. CDR3: CASSVVGSGDSYNEQFF. CDR3 sequence (DNA): TGTGCCAGCAGCGTAGTTGGTAGCGGGGACTCCTACAATGAGCAGTTCTTC.

This chain joins TRBV28 and TRBJ1-5; tentative D call: TRBD1 (5 bases). The CDR3 is made up of 14 amino acids. Trimming removed 6 bases at V and 5 bases at J, with 14 bases between. CDR1 and CDR2 (germline): MDHEN, SYDVKM. Here the CDR3 reads CASSAEAGHQPQHF. CDR3 nucleotides: TGTGCCAGCAGCGCAGAGGCAGGGCATCAGCCCCAGCATTTT.

The chain recombines TRBV7-9 with TRBJ2-1; 7 bases align to TRBD1. This CDR3 is built from 15 residues. With 4 bases clipped from V and 4 bases from J, the junction kept 7 bases outside the gene matches. Germline assignment: CDR1 SEHNR and CDR2 FQNEAQ (reference sequence). The CDR3, as DNA: TGTGCCAGCAGCTCAACCGGGACAGATTACAATGAGCAGTTCTTC. It yields the protein CASSSTGTDYNEQFF. Full variable domain (outside the CDR3, taken from reference TRBV7-9 and TRBJ2-1): DTGVSQNPRHKITKRGQNVTFRCDPISEHNRLYWYRQTLGQGPEFLTYFQNEAQLEKSRLLSDRFSAERPKGSFSTLEIQRTEQGDSAMYLCASSSTGTDYNEQFFGPGTRLTVL.

The chain links TRBV28 to TRBJ1-2; 8 bases map to TRBD1. Losses at the gene ends were 4 bases for V and 4 bases for J; bases not matched to a gene: 8. The CDR3 runs 15 residues. Germline loops: CDR1 MDHEN, CDR2 SYDVKM. CDR3 coding DNA: TGTGCCAGCAGTTCCCCGGACAGGGTTAGCTATGGCTACACCTTC. This translates into CASSSPDRVSYGYTF.

The chain couples TRBV5-5 to TRBJ2-2, with 9 positions matching TRBD1. The CDR3 has 13 residues. Germline assignment: CDR1 SGHKS and CDR2 YYEKEE (reference sequence). Trimming took 9 bases from V and 5 from J; bases not matched to a gene: 5. The CDR3 protein is CATDRGRTGELFF. The CDR3 DNA sequence: TGTGCCACAGACAGGGGGAGAACCGGGGAGCTGTTTTTT.

CDR3 nucleotide sequence: TGTGCCAGCAGCTTAGGACAGGGTGGCACTGAAGCTTTCTTT. This translates into CASSLGQGGTEAFF. V usage is TRBV11-2 and J usage is TRBJ1-1; 7 bases match TRBD1. CDR1 and CDR2 from the germline V gene are SGHAT and FQNNGV. J lost 4 bases, V lost 1 base, and 3 bases had no gene match. This CDR3 contains 14 residues.

V usage is TRBV10-3 and J usage is TRBJ1-2; 8 positions match TRBD1. The CDR3 covers 14 residues. The V and J ends lost 10 bases and 5 bases, in that order; junction bases with no gene match: 12. The germline V gene encodes CDR1 ENHRY and CDR2 SYGVKD. The CDR3 spells CATSRGQVSYGYTF. The CDR3 DNA follows: TGTGCCACAAGTCGGGGACAGGTGAGTTATGGCTACACCTTC.

The gene calls are TRBV5-1 and TRBJ1-2; no definite D call. The CDR3 consists of 11 residues. V shed 0 bases and J shed 9 bases, with 6 bases lying between them. Germline V lookup: CDR1 SGHRS, CDR2 YFSETQ. This CDR3 reads CASSLADSYTF. CDR3 DNA: TGCGCCAGCAGCTTGGCTGACAGCTACACCTTC.

The chain has TRBV5-1 and TRBJ2-5, with D tentatively TRBD1 (5 bases). CDR1 and CDR2 (germline): SGHRS, YFSETQ. The CDR3 is 13 residues long. The ends were cut back, 4 bases at V and 5 bases at J, with 12 bases in the middle. The CDR3 region is CASSARGRETQYF. The CDR3, as DNA: TGCGCCAGCAGCGCTAGGGGTAGGGAGACCCAGTACTTC.

V usage is TRBV6-1 and J usage is TRBJ2-3; D is possibly TRBD1 (6 bases). Germline V gives CDR1 MNHNS, CDR2 SASEGT. V was clipped by 3 bases and J by 3 bases, with 13 bases between them. The CDR3 consists of 15 residues. CDR3 sequence: CASSDRDRITDTQYF. The CDR3 DNA is TGTGCCAGCAGTGATCGTGACAGGATTACAGATACGCAGTATTTT.

The chain has TRBV5-1 and TRBJ2-5, with D possibly being TRBD1 (5 bases). The germline V gene encodes CDR1 SGHRS and CDR2 YFSETQ. V lost 4 bases, J lost 2 bases, and 12 bases lay in between. There are 14 residues in the CDR3. The CDR3: CASSLRVGQETQYF. The CDR3 nucleotides read TGCGCCAGCAGCCTCAGGGTAGGACAAGAGACCCAGTACTTC.

The chain joins TRBV6-1 to TRBJ1-3; D unresolved. The germline gives CDR1 MNHNS, CDR2 SASEGT. Trimming left V 9 bases short and J 0 bases short, with 12 bases between. The CDR3 is made up of 14 amino acids. The CDR3 coding sequence is TGTGCCAGTTATATGGGAGCCTCTGGAAACACCATATATTTT. Protein: CASYMGASGNTIYF.

V and J are TRBV6-5 and TRBJ2-7, with 7 nucleotides matching TRBD1. V lost 5 bases to trimming and J lost 3 bases; unmatched junction nucleotides: 7. The CDR3 is made up of 14 amino acids. Germline CDR1 MNHEY, CDR2 SVGAGI. DNA of the CDR3: TGTGCCAGCAGTCCCCGACAGGGTGGCTACGAGCAGTACTTC. Its translation is CASSPRQGGYEQYF.

This rearrangement joins TRBV27 to TRBJ1-2; TRBD1 agrees at 8 bases. The CDR3 is 13 amino acids. The J segment lost 5 bases and the V segment lost 5 bases, leaving 4 bases of the junction unmatched. Per the germline V gene, CDR1 is MNHEY and CDR2 is SMNVEV (reference sequence). The CDR3 is CASSLQGGYGYTF. The CDR3 region has the DNA TGTGCCAGCAGTCTACAGGGGGGATATGGCTACACCTTC.

The genes are TRBV28 and TRBJ2-7; 8 nucleotides align to TRBD2. Germline loops: CDR1 MDHEN, CDR2 SYDVKM. Trimming removed 4 bases from V and 9 bases from J; junction bases left unmatched: 11. The CDR3 is made up of 14 amino acids. This CDR3 is CASSSYGRAFGQYF. The CDR3 DNA reads TGTGCCAGCAGTTCCTACGGGAGGGCCTTCGGGCAGTACTTC.

The J gene is TRBJ2-3, the V gene TRBV7-3, with no clear D. The germline V gene has CDR1 SGHTA and CDR2 FQGTGA. The CDR3 is 14 amino acids. The V gene lost 2 bases and the J gene lost 0 bases, with 6 bases spanning the gap. CDR3 amino acids: CASSLGQSTDTQYF. The CDR3 DNA is TGTGCCAGCAGCTTAGGTCAGAGCACAGATACGCAGTATTTT.

The chain is built from TRBV19 and TRBJ1-1; TRBD1 matches at 7 bases. Per germline, CDR1 LNHDA and CDR2 SQIVND (reference sequence). CDR3 length: 14 amino acids. V lost 5 bases to trimming and J lost 2 bases; unmatched junction nucleotides: 5. The CDR3 DNA reads as TGTGCCAGTAGTGGAGACAGGGCCAACACTGAAGCTTTCTTT. Its protein product is CASSGDRANTEAFF.

The rearrangement links TRBV6-5 to TRBJ1-6, with no clear D. Germline CDR1 and CDR2: MNHEY and SVGAGI. V dropped 2 bases and J dropped 0 bases, with 8 bases sitting between them. The CDR3 loop spans 16 amino acids. The CDR3 sequence is CASSYRGSSYNSPLHF. The CDR3 nucleotides read TGTGCCAGCAGTTACCGCGGGAGCTCCTATAATTCACCCCTCCACTTT.

This chain joins TRBV28 and TRBJ1-5, with D perhaps TRBD1 (5 bases). V was shortened by 5 bases and J by 7 bases, with 18 bases between the two germline ends. CDR3 size: 15 residues. Germline CDR1 is MDHEN and CDR2 is SYDVKM. DNA for the CDR3: TGTGCCAGCAGTCCCCGCGGGGCAGGGAGGCAGCCCCAGCATTTT. This translates into CASSPRGAGRQPQHF. The full variable domain, with the rest looked up from reference TRBV28 and TRBJ1-5, is DVKVTQSSRYLVKRTGEKVFLECVQDMDHENMFWYRQDPGLGLRLIYFSYDVKMKEKGDIPEGYSVSREKKERFSLILESASTNQTSMYLCASSPRGAGRQPQHFGDGTRLSIL.

This chain joins TRBV21-1 and TRBJ2-1; the tabulated D call, TRBD1, remains unverified against the DNA. TRBV21-1 has pseudogene status. This CDR3 comprises 14 residues. The CDR3 protein is CASWGGNSYNEQFF. In DNA, the CDR3 is TGTGCCAGCTGGGGCGGAAACTCCTACAATGAGCAGTTCTTC.

A note on this clone: One end of the junction is discordant with germline, which a read error may explain. Other DNA sequences in this specimen translate into the identical CDR3. The chain carries TRBV5-4 and TRBJ1-1; D call uncertain. Germline V gene sequence: CDR1 SGHNT, CDR2 YYREEE (reference sequence). This CDR3 is 14 amino acids long. CDR3 region: CASSLGQVNTEAFF. CDR3 in DNA: TGTGCCAGCAGCTTGGGGCAGGTGAACACTGAAGCCTTCTTT.

V is TRBV7-3 and J is TRBJ1-2, with a tentative D call TRBD1 (6 bases). Germline CDR1 is SGHTA and CDR2 is FQGTGA. Trimming removed 1 base from V and 7 bases from J, with 22 bases in between. The CDR3 has 17 amino acids. In DNA, the CDR3 is TGTGCCAGCAGCTTAAAACCCGGACAGCACGAGGGTTCTGGCTACACCTTC. Translation gives CASSLKPGQHEGSGYTF.